Listed below are T cell receptor beta chains from one sample, sequenced in a study of blood T cells in healthy people across ages. Using its own MiXCR run on the 5' RACE reads, TCRdb lists one record per CDR3 protein. Of about 1.4 million distinct CDR3 sequences in the sample, approximately 60% were seen once. The sequencing input was blood. The receptors were gathered from a man aged 18-30 years in good health. The CDR3 runs from the conserved cysteine through the conserved F or W. Fields, in order: CDR3 DNA, CDR3 protein, V gene, D gene, clone size, J gene. A D gene is named only where the DNA matches it firmly. A clone size is listed for some rows: how often the clone was seen (once, few, many), or a class if it is expanded.

cdr3_nt: TGTGCCAGCAGCCAAGAGCGGGAGGCCCCCTACGAGCAGTACTTC
cdr3_aa: CASSQEREAPYEQYF
v_call: TRBV4-2
d_call: TRBD2
clone_size: -
j_call: TRBJ2-7

cdr3_nt: TGTGCCAGCAGCTTGGGGACCCTGAATGAGCAGTTCTTC
cdr3_aa: CASSLGTLNEQFF
v_call: TRBV5-6
d_call: -
clone_size: -
j_call: TRBJ2-1

cdr3_nt: TGCAGTGCTCTAACCACTGCACCAACTAATGAAAAACTGTTTTTT
cdr3_aa: CSALTTAPTNEKLFF
v_call: TRBV20-1
d_call: -
clone_size: -
j_call: TRBJ1-4

cdr3_nt: TGCAGCGTCGAACCTAGCAGTTCCCTGGGTGAGCAGTTCTTC
cdr3_aa: CSVEPSSSLGEQFF
v_call: TRBV29-1
d_call: -
clone_size: -
j_call: TRBJ2-1

cdr3_nt: TGCAGCGCTCCTGACATAGGAAGTTATGGCTACACCTTC
cdr3_aa: CSAPDIGSYGYTF
v_call: TRBV29-1
d_call: -
clone_size: -
j_call: TRBJ1-2

cdr3_nt: TGCGCCAGCAGCCAACCCGGGACTAGCGGGGGTAATGAGCAGTACTTC
cdr3_aa: CASSQPGTSGGNEQYF
v_call: TRBV4-3
d_call: TRBD2
clone_size: -
j_call: TRBJ2-5

cdr3_nt: TGTGCCAGCAGTTTCGGGGCTGGAGCTAACTATGGCTACACCTTC
cdr3_aa: CASSFGAGANYGYTF
v_call: TRBV6-5
d_call: -
clone_size: -
j_call: TRBJ1-2

cdr3_nt: TGCAGTGCTAGGCCTGAATACAATGAGCAGTTCTTC
cdr3_aa: CSARPEYNEQFF
v_call: TRBV20-1
d_call: -
clone_size: -
j_call: TRBJ2-1

cdr3_nt: TGCAGCGTCGAAGGTGACACTATAACAGATACGCAGTATTTT
cdr3_aa: CSVEGDTITDTQYF
v_call: TRBV29-1
d_call: -
clone_size: -
j_call: TRBJ2-3

cdr3_nt: TGTGCCAGCAGCTTAGCCCGGGTAAGAACTGAAGCTTTCTTT
cdr3_aa: CASSLARVRTEAFF
v_call: TRBV7-9
d_call: -
clone_size: few
j_call: TRBJ1-1

cdr3_nt: TGTGCCATCGGGCGGGACGAGCACAATGAGCAGTTCTTC
cdr3_aa: CAIGRDEHNEQFF
v_call: TRBV10-3
d_call: -
clone_size: -
j_call: TRBJ2-1

cdr3_nt: TGCGCCAGCAGCCAAGATGTAGCGGGGGGGGGAAACATTCAGTACTTC
cdr3_aa: CASSQDVAGGGNIQYF
v_call: TRBV4-3
d_call: TRBD2
clone_size: -
j_call: TRBJ2-4

cdr3_nt: TGTGCCAGCAGGTTGCGGTTTGTGACCCAGTACTTC
cdr3_aa: CASRLRFVTQYF
v_call: TRBV28
d_call: -
clone_size: -
j_call: TRBJ2-5

cdr3_nt: TGCAGTGCTCAACCAGTGAACACTGAAGCTTTCTTT
cdr3_aa: CSAQPVNTEAFF
v_call: TRBV20-1
d_call: -
clone_size: -
j_call: TRBJ1-1

cdr3_nt: TGTGCCAGCAGTTTTCGGGAATCCTACAATGAGCAGTTCTTC
cdr3_aa: CASSFRESYNEQFF
v_call: TRBV28
d_call: -
clone_size: few
j_call: TRBJ2-1

cdr3_nt: TGCGCCAGCAGCCAGAATATAGGGGAATACAATGAGCAGTTCTTC
cdr3_aa: CASSQNIGEYNEQFF
v_call: TRBV4-1
d_call: -
clone_size: -
j_call: TRBJ2-1

cdr3_nt: TGTGCCACCAGCCCACTAAGCGTTACCGGGGAGCTGTTTTTT
cdr3_aa: CATSPLSVTGELFF
v_call: TRBV15
d_call: -
clone_size: once
j_call: TRBJ2-2

cdr3_nt: TGTGCCAGCAGCTTCAGAGATGGGGCTTCGAACCCCTACAATGAGCAGTTCTTC
cdr3_aa: CASSFRDGASNPYNEQFF
v_call: TRBV7-8
d_call: -
clone_size: -
j_call: TRBJ2-1

cdr3_nt: TGCAGTGCTAGAAACAGGGCCACAGATACGCAGTATTTT
cdr3_aa: CSARNRATDTQYF
v_call: TRBV20-1
d_call: -
clone_size: -
j_call: TRBJ2-3

cdr3_nt: TGTGCCAGCAGCCCCCTGGGCCTGGGGACCACAGATACGCAGTATTTT
cdr3_aa: CASSPLGLGTTDTQYF
v_call: TRBV3-1
d_call: -
clone_size: -
j_call: TRBJ2-3

cdr3_nt: TGCAGTGCTAGATCCAGTTACGAGGGGGAGCAGTACTTC
cdr3_aa: CSARSSYEGEQYF
v_call: TRBV20-1
d_call: -
clone_size: few
j_call: TRBJ2-4

cdr3_nt: TGTGCCAGTCGCGTGGCCTGGGAGCTGTTTTTT
cdr3_aa: CASRVAWELFF
v_call: TRBV6-2/TRBV6-3
d_call: -
clone_size: -
j_call: TRBJ2-2

cdr3_nt: TGTGCCAGCAGCTTCGGGACAATTGGGAGTCGGACTGAAGCTTTCTTT
cdr3_aa: CASSFGTIGSRTEAFF
v_call: TRBV7-2
d_call: -
clone_size: -
j_call: TRBJ1-1

cdr3_nt: TGCGCCAGCAGCTTACTAGCGGGAGGCCGCAATCCCGGGGAGCTGTTTTTT
cdr3_aa: CASSLLAGGRNPGELFF
v_call: TRBV4-1
d_call: TRBD2
clone_size: -
j_call: TRBJ2-2

cdr3_nt: TGTGCCAGCAGCCAAGCCGCCGGGACAGGTAGCGTGAGGCAGTTCTTC
cdr3_aa: CASSQAAGTGSVRQFF
v_call: TRBV14
d_call: TRBD1
clone_size: -
j_call: TRBJ2-1

cdr3_nt: TGTGCCAGCAGCTTCGGGACAGGGGTCATAGCTAACTATGGCTACACCTTC
cdr3_aa: CASSFGTGVIANYGYTF
v_call: TRBV7-2
d_call: TRBD1
clone_size: -
j_call: TRBJ1-2